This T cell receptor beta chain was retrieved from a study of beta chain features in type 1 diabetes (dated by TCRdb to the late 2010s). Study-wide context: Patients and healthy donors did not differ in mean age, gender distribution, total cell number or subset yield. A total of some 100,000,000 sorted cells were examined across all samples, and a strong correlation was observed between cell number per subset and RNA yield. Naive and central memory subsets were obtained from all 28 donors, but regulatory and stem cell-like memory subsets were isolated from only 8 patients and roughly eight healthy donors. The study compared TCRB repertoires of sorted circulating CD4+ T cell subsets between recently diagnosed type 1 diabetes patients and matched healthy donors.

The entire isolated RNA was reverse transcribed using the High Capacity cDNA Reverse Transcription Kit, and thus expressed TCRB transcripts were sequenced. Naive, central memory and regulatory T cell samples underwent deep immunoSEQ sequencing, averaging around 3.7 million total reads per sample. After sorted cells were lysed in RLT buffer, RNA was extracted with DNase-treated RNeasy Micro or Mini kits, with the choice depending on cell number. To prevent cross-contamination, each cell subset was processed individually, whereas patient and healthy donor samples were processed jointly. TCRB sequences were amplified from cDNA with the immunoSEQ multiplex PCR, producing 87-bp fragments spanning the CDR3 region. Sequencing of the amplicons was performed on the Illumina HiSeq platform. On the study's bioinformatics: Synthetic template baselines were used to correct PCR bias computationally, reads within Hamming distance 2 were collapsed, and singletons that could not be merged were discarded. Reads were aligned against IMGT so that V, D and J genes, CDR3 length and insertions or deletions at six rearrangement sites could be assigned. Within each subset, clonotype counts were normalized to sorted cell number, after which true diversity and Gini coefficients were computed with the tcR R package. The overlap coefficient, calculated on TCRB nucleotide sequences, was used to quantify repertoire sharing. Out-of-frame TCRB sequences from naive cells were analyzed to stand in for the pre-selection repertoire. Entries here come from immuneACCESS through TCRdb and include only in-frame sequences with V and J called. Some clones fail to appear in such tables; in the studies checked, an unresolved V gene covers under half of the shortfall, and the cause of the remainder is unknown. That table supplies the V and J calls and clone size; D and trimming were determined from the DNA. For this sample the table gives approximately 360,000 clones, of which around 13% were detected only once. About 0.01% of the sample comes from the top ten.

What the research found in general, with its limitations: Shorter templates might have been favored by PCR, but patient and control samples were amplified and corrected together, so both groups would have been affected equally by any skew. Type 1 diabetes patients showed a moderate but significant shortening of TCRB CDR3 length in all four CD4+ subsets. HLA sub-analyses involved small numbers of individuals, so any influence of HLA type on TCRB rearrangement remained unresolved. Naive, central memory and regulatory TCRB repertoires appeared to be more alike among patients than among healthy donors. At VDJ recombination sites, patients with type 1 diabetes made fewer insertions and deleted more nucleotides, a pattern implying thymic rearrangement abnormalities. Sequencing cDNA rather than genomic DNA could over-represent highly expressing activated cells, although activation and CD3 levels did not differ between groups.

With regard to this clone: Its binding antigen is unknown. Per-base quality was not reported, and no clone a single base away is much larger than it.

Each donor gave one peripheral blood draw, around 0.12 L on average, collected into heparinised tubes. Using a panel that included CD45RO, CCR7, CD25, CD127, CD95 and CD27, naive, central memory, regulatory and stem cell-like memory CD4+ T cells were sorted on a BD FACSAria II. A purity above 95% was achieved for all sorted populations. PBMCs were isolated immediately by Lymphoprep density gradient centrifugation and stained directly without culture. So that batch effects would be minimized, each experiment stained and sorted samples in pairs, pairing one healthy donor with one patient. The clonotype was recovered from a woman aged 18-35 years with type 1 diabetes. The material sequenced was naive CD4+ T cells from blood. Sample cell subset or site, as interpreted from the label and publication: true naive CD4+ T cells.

CDR3 sequence: CSATGSLGQYF. The DNA reads as follows: TGCAGCGCTACAGGGTCCCTGGGGCAGTACTTC. The rearrangement combines TRBV29-1 with TRBJ2-7; the D gene is possibly TRBD1, with 6 bases matching. According to the germline V gene, CDR1 reads SQVTM and CDR2 reads ANQGSEA. V was cut back by 7 bases and J by 9 bases, leaving a gap of 16 bases between them. From its cysteine to its phenylalanine, the CDR3 spans 11 amino acids. Left in the record is the CDR3 DNA by itself, 33 bases read in frame from the first base.